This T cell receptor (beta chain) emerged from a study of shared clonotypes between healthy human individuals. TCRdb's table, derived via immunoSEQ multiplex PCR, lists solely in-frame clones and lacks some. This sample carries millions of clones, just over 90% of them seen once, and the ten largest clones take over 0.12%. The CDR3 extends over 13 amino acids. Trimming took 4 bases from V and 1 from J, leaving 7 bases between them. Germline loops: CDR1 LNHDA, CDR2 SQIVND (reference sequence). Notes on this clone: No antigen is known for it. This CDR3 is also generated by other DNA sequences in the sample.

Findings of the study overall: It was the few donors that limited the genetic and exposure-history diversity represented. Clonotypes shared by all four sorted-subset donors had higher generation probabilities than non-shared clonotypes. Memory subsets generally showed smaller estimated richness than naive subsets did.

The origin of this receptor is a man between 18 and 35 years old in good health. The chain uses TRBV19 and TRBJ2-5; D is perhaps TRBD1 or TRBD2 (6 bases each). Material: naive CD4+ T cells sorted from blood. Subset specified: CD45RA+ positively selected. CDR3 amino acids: CASSRGAQETQYF. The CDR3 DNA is TGTGCCAGTAGTAGGGGGGCCCAAGAGACCCAGTACTTC. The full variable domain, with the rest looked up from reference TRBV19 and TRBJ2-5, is DGGITQSPKYLFRKEGQNVTLSCEQNLNHDAMYWYRQDPGQGLRLIYYSQIVNDFQKGDIAEGYSVSREKKESFPLTVTSAQKNPTAFYLCASSRGAQETQYFGPGTRLLVL.